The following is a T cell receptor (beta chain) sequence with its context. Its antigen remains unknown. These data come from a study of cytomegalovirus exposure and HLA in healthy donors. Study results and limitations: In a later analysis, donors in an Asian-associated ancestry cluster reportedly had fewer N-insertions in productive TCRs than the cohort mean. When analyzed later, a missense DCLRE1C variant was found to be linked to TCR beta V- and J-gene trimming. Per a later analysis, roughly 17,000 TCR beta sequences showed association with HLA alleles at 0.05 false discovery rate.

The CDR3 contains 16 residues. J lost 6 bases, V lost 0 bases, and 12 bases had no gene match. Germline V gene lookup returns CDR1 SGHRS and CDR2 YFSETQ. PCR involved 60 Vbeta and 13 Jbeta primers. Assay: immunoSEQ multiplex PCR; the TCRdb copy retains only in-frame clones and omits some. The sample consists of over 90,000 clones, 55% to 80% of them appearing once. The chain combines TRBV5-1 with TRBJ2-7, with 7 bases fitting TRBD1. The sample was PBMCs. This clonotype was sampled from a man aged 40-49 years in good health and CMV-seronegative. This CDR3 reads CASSLARQGPPLEQYF. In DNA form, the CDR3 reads TGCGCCAGCAGCTTGGCCCGACAGGGTCCCCCTCTCGAGCAGTACTTC.